This T cell receptor (beta chain) is from a study of blood T cell repertoires in COVID-19. Study overall: T cells, B-cell-depleted T cells, or PBMCs provided the cDNA or gDNA that served as material.

This CDR3 has 15 amino acids. Germline V gene sequence: CDR1 GTSNPN, CDR2 SVGIG (reference sequence). The V gene lost 0 bases and the J gene lost 2 bases, with 13 bases spanning the gap. Generated by immunoSEQ multiplex PCR, the TCRdb table keeps only in-frame clones and is missing some. Of around 290,000 clones listed, 87% are singletons. This clonotype originated in a woman aged 45-60 years who had recovered from COVID-19. The sequenced material came from peripheral blood. The chain is built from TRBV30 and TRBJ2-5; possible D gene TRBD1, 6 bases. The CDR3 spells CAWSVPKGGQETQYF. CDR3 coding DNA: TGTGCCTGGAGTGTACCGAAAGGGGGTCAAGAGACCCAGTACTTC.